This TCR beta chain is from a study of blood T cell repertoires in COVID-19. Only in-frame clones appear in the TCRdb table, and some are missing; sequencing was by immunoSEQ multiplex PCR. In the table there are about 240,000 clones, approximately 90% of which are singletons. The CDR3 has 17 residues. Germline values: CDR1 SGHRS, CDR2 YFSETQ. The V end lost 0 bases, the J end lost 0 bases, and 13 bases lay between the germline ends. The sequenced material came from peripheral blood. The sequence was obtained from a man aged 55 to 70 who had recovered from COVID-19. The J gene is TRBJ2-1, the V gene TRBV5-1, with D possibly being TRBD2 (5 bases). CDR3 sequence (DNA): TGCGCCAGCAGCTTGGCCCCCGGACGGGGCTCCTACAATGAGCAGTTCTTC. Its protein is CASSLAPGRGSYNEQFF.